Included here is one T cell receptor (beta chain) sequence, with context. Its antigen remains unknown. The data are from a study of cytomegalovirus exposure and HLA in healthy donors. Regarding the study as a whole: Overall, 164 TCR beta chains were annotated as cytomegalovirus-associated. Three CMV-associated chains proved CMV antigen-specific in vitro.

The length of the CDR3 is 14 residues. Germline V lookup: CDR1 SNHLY, CDR2 FYNNEI. The junction had 8 bases not matched to a gene; V was cut back by 7 bases and J by 7 bases. In the PCR, 60 Vbeta and 13 Jbeta primers were used. Method: immunoSEQ multiplex PCR; TCRdb's copy keeps in-frame clones and lacks some. Recorded for this sample: roughly 82,000 clones. Specimen: PBMCs. The receptor was derived from a woman in her fifties or sixties in good health and CMV-seronegative. The gene calls are TRBV2 and TRBJ2-1, with TRBD2 identical over 9 bases. Here the CDR3 DNA reads TGTGCCAGCACGCGGGGGGGAGTGGATAATGAGCAGTTCTTC. Its translation is CASTRGGVDNEQFF.